The rows below give T cell receptor beta chains drawn from one sample of a study of Ad26.COV2.S vaccination and SARS-CoV-2 variants. TCRdb's table, derived via immunoSEQ multiplex PCR, lists solely in-frame clones and lacks some. The sample shows 300,000 to 500,000 clones, 80% to 90% of them seen only once. The material sequenced was peripheral blood, taken in a trial of Ad26.COV2.S vaccine versus placebo. Receptor source: a person aged 18-60 years who received the Ad26.COV2.S COVID-19 vaccine or a placebo. Both conserved end residues are part of each CDR3. The D gene is left open where the match is weak. The size entry is marked missing in some rows and otherwise reads once, few, many or a size class.

TRBJ1-1 TRBV29-1 NA NA TGCAGCGTTGACAGGGGAGGAGTGAACACTGAAGCTTTCTTT CSVDRGGVNTEAFF
TRBJ1-1 TRBV29-1 NA NA TGCAGCGCTGGCTGGCTACAGGGCGGTGGCACTGAAGCTTTCTTT CSAGWLQGGGTEAFF
TRBJ2-7 TRBV14 NA NA TGTGCCAGCAGCCCTACTAATTACGAGCAGTACTTC CASSPTNYEQYF
TRBJ2-7 TRBV11-3 NA TRBD2 TGTGCCAGCAGCCCTAGCGGGGTCGACGAGCAGTACTTC CASSPSGVDEQYF
TRBJ1-1 TRBV1 NA NA TGCACCAGTAAGGGAAACACTGAAGCTTTCTTT CTSKGNTEAFF
TRBJ1-2 TRBV6-6 NA NA TGTGCCAGCAGTCCCGGAGTTAACTATGGCTACACCTTC CASSPGVNYGYTF
TRBJ1-3 TRBV3-1/TRBV3-2 NA NA TGTGCCAGCAGCCAAGTTAGAGCCAGGCGACACTCTGGAAACACCATATATTTT CASSQVRARRHSGNTIYF
TRBJ2-3 TRBV3-1/TRBV3-2 NA NA TGTGCCAGCAGCCAAACGCTGATCACAGATACGCAGTATTTT CASSQTLITDTQYF
TRBJ1-2 TRBV6-2/TRBV6-3 NA NA TGTGCCAGCAGTTACTCGAAAGGCGCTGGAAGCAGCGGCTACACCTTC CASSYSKGAGSSGYTF
TRBJ1-1 TRBV5-4 NA NA TGTGCCAGCAGCCCCCCCATGAACACTGAAGCTTTCTTT CASSPPMNTEAFF
TRBJ2-1 TRBV7-2 NA NA TGTGCCAGCAGCGCACTTCCAGCGGGCCCACAATTGACGCAGTTCTTC CASSALPAGPQLTQFF
TRBJ2-7 TRBV18 NA NA TGTGCCAGCTCACCATCCCCTTCAATGAGACTTTACGAGCAGTACTTC CASSPSPSMRLYEQYF
TRBJ1-1 TRBV4-1 NA NA TGCGCCAGCAGCCAAGGGGAATATCTCCGGACTGAAGCTTTCTTT CASSQGEYLRTEAFF
TRBJ2-1 TRBV6-5 NA TRBD1 TGTGCCAGCAGTCCAGCGGGACAGGGGAACAATGAGCAGTTCTTC CASSPAGQGNNEQFF
TRBJ2-1 TRBV4-2 NA TRBD2 TGTGCCAGCAGCCAAGATTCAGCGGGGACTTACAATGAGCAGTTCTTC CASSQDSAGTYNEQFF
TRBJ1-4 TRBV28 NA NA TGTGCCAGCAGTTTTGTCGACGGAAATGAAAAACTGTTTTTT CASSFVDGNEKLFF
TRBJ1-1 TRBV11-2 NA NA TGTGCCAACGCTCTCGGGCCGACAAGCCCCCGACTGAACACTGAAGCTTTCTTT CANALGPTSPRLNTEAFF
TRBJ2-7 TRBV2 once TRBD2 TGTGCCAGCTCGGGACTAGCGGGGTCCTACGAGCAGTACTTC CASSGLAGSYEQYF
TRBJ2-1 TRBV9 many TRBD2 TGTGCCAGCAGCGGGATAGCGGGGGGGCTAAGAAATGAGCAGTTCTTC CASSGIAGGLRNEQFF
TRBJ1-1 TRBV27 NA TRBD1 TGTGCCAGCAGTCTCACACAGGGGGGGGATACTGAAGCTTTCTTT CASSLTQGGDTEAFF
TRBJ1-2 TRBV9 NA NA TGTGCCAGCAGCTCCCGGGGCGGCAGGGTAATAGGCTACACCTTC CASSSRGGRVIGYTF
TRBJ1-2 TRBV7-9 once NA TGTGCCAGCAGCTTGGAGGGCGGTAGGGGCTACACCTTC CASSLEGGRGYTF
TRBJ1-2 TRBV6-5 NA NA TGTGCCAGCAGTTACGGGGTTTTGAAGGAATCTTATGGCTACACCTTC CASSYGVLKESYGYTF
TRBJ2-3 TRBV6-6 NA NA TGTGCCAGCAGTTACTCGGCGGGAACAGATACGCAGTATTTT CASSYSAGTDTQYF
TRBJ2-7 TRBV5-8 NA NA TGTGCCAGCAGCTTGCGATACTACGAGCAGTACTTC CASSLRYYEQYF
TRBJ1-2 TRBV5-6 NA NA TGTGCCAGCAGCCGGGACCGACTAGGCTATGGCTACACCTTC CASSRDRLGYGYTF
TRBJ2-1 TRBV7-2 NA NA TGTGCCAGCAGCTTAGATCTGGGGGTGAATGAGCAGTTCTTC CASSLDLGVNEQFF
TRBJ1-1 TRBV15 NA NA TGTGCCACCAGCAGAGATCGAAACACTGAAGCTTTCTTT CATSRDRNTEAFF
TRBJ2-3 TRBV7-2 NA TRBD2 TGTGCCAGCAGAGAGCGGGGGGGCTCACAGGGGACGCAGTATTTT CASRERGGSQGTQYF
TRBJ2-1 TRBV29-1 NA TRBD1 TGCAGTTCAGGGGGCTACAATGAGCAGTTCTTC CSSGGYNEQFF
TRBJ2-4 TRBV5-1 NA NA TGCGCCAGCAGCTTATGGGGGGAAAACATTCAGTACTTC CASSLWGENIQYF
TRBJ1-1 TRBV12-3/TRBV12-4 NA NA TGTGCCAGCAGTTTATGGGGGGGGACTGAAGCTTTCTTT CASSLWGGTEAFF
TRBJ2-3 TRBV6-5 NA NA TGTGCCAGCAGTCGCAAGGCAGATACGCAGTATTTT CASSRKADTQYF
TRBJ1-5 TRBV6-5 NA NA TGTGCCAGCAGCCAGGGTCCCCGGGCCCAGCATTTT CASSQGPRAQHF